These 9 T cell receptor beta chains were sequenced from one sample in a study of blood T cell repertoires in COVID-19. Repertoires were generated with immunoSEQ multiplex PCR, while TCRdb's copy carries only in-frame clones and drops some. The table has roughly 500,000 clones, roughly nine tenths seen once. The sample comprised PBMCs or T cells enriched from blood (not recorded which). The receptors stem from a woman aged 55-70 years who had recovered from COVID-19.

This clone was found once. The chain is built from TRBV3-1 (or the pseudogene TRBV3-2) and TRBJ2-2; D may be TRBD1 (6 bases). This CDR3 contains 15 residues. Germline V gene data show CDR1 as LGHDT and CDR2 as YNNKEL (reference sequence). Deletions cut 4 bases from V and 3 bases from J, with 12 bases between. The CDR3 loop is CASSPDSSYTGELFF. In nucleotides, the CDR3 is TGTGCCAGCAGCCCGGACAGTTCGTACACCGGGGAGCTGTTTTTT.

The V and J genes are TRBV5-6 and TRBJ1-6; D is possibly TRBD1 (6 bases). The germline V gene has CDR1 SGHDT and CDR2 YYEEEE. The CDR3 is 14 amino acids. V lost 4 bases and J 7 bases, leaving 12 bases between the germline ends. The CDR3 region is CASSPGTKNSPLHF. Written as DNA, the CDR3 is TGTGCCAGCAGCCCCGGGACAAAGAATTCACCCCTCCACTTT.

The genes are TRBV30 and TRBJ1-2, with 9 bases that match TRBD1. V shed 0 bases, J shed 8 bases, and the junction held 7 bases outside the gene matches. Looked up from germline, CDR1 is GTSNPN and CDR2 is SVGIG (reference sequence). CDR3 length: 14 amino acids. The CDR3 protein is CAWSVGQGIGGYTF. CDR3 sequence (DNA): TGTGCCTGGAGTGTAGGACAGGGGATAGGGGGCTACACCTTC. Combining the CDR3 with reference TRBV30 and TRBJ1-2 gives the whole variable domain SQTIHQWPATLVQPVGSPLSLECTVEGTSNPNLYWYRQAAGRGLQLLFYSVGIGQISSEVPQNLSASRPQDRQFILSSKKLLLSDSGFYLCAWSVGQGIGGYTFGSGTRLTVV.

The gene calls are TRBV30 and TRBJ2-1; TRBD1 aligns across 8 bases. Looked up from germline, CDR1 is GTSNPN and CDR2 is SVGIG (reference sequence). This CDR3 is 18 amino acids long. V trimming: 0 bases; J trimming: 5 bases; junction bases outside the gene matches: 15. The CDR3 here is CAWSVPGGLLSPDNEQFF. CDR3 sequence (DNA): TGTGCCTGGAGTGTACCAGGGGGCCTTCTCTCACCGGACAATGAGCAGTTCTTC.

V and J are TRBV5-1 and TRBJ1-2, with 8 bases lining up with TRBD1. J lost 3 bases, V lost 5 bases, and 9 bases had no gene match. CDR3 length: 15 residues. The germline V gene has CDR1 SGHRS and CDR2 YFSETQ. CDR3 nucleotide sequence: TGCGCCAGCAGACCTAGGGACAGGCCCGACTATGGCTACACCTTC. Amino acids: CASRPRDRPDYGYTF.

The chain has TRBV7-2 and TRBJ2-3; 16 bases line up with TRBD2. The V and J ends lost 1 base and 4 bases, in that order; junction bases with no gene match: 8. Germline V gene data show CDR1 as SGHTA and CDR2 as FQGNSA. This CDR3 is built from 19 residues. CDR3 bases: TGTGCCAGCAGCTTAGTGGGACTAGCGGGGGGGCCTTATCCAGATACGCAGTATTTT. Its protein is CASSLVGLAGGPYPDTQYF.

The CDR3 loop reads CASSLAPGTGEVNEQFF. DNA for the CDR3: TGCGCCAGCAGCTTGGCCCCCGGGACAGGGGAGGTCAATGAGCAGTTCTTC. This rearrangement joins TRBV5-1 to TRBJ2-1, with TRBD1 identical over 10 bases. The CDR3 sequence is 17 residues long. Trimming took 0 bases from V and 6 from J; bases not matched to a gene: 9. CDR1 SGHRS and CDR2 YFSETQ come from the germline V gene.

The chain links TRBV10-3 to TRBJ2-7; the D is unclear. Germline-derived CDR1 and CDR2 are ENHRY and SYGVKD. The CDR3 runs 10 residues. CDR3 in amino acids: CAISHTLPRV. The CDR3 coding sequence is TGTGCCATCAGCCACACTCTACCTAGGGTC.

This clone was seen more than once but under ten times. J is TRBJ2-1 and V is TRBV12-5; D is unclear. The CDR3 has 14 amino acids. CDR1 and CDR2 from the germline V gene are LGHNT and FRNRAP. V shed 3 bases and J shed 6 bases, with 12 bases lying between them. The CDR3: CASGFGFSINEQFF. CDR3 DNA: TGTGCTAGTGGTTTCGGTTTTTCAATCAATGAGCAGTTCTTC.